This TCR beta chain comes out of a study of blood T cell repertoires in COVID-19. Overall study context: COVID-19 samples, acute and convalescent, were from the United States, Italy and Spain. Sources were T cells, B-cell-depleted T cells, or PBMCs; the material itself was cDNA or gDNA.

Trimming took 2 bases from V and 1 from J, leaving 5 bases between them. Germline V gene sequence: CDR1 MDHEN, CDR2 SYDVKM. This CDR3 has 13 amino acids. Original processing notes: Estimated nucleated cell counts came from reference gene primer amplification. Generated by immunoSEQ multiplex PCR, the TCRdb table keeps only in-frame clones and is missing some. That table is the source of V, J and clone size, and D and trimming were worked out from the DNA. The sample holds hundreds of thousands of clones; roughly 88% are singletons and the top ten take just under 7%. The clonotype comes from a woman in her twenties or thirties who had recovered from COVID-19. The chain is built from TRBV28 and TRBJ1-1; D call uncertain. The sequenced material came from peripheral blood. DNA of the CDR3: TGTGCCAGCAGTTTAAGCCGGAACACTGAAGCTTTCTTT. It yields the protein CASSLSRNTEAFF.